Presented here are 13 T cell receptor beta chains from one specimen sequenced in a study of blood T cell repertoires in COVID-19. The data were produced by immunoSEQ multiplex PCR, yet TCRdb's version contains in-frame clones alone and is incomplete. The sample has 200,000 or so clones; roughly nine tenths are singletons. Sequences were obtained from PBMCs or T cells enriched from blood (not recorded which). The receptors come from a woman aged 18 to 35 in a cohort exposed to, infected with or recovered from COVID-19 (not recorded which).

V gene TRBV2 combines with J gene TRBJ1-3; TRBD1 agrees at 10 bases. Per the germline V gene, CDR1 is SNHLY and CDR2 is FYNNEI. The length of the CDR3 is 15 residues. Trimming took 4 bases from V and 3 from J; bases not matched to a gene: 3. The CDR3 DNA sequence: TGTGCCAGCAGTGCAGGGACAGGGGTTGGAAACACCATATATTTT. Encoded protein: CASSAGTGVGNTIYF.

The chain recombines TRBV6-4 with TRBJ1-6, with D perhaps matching TRBD1 (5 bases). Trimming pared 6 bases from V and 7 bases from J, leaving 10 bases between. The CDR3 consists of 13 residues. Germline CDR1 reads MRHNA; CDR2 reads SNTAGT. The CDR3 DNA is TGTGCCAGCAGCAGGGAAGTCAATTCACCCCTCCACTTT. Encoded protein: CASSREVNSPLHF.

The J gene is TRBJ1-5, the V gene TRBV11-3; tentatively, D is TRBD1 (5 bases). The V gene's germline CDR1 is SGHNT and CDR2 YENEEA. Trimming removed 2 bases at V and 0 bases at J, with 8 bases between. This CDR3 is built from 15 residues. The CDR3 DNA reads TGTGCCAGCAGCTTATTCAGGGATAGCAATCAGCCCCAGCATTTT. It codes for CASSLFRDSNQPQHF.

This chain connects TRBV9 to TRBJ2-1, with TRBD2 identical over 8 bases. The V gene's germline CDR1 is SGDLS and CDR2 YYNGEE. V gave up 0 bases and J gave up 1 base; unmatched junction bases: 3. This CDR3 has 16 amino acids. In DNA, the CDR3 is TGTGCCAGCAGCGTAGAGGTAGCGGGATCCTACAATGAGCAGTTCTTC. Its protein is CASSVEVAGSYNEQFF.

V is TRBV3-1 (or the pseudogene TRBV3-2) and J is TRBJ1-2; 9 nucleotides line up with TRBD1. The CDR3 has 15 amino acids. CDR1 and CDR2 from the germline V gene are LGHDT and YNNKEL (reference sequence). Losses at the gene ends were 0 bases for V and 4 bases for J; bases not matched to a gene: 3. The CDR3, as DNA: TGTGCCAGCAGCCAAGATCCGGGACAGGGCTATGGCTACACCTTC. Protein product: CASSQDPGQGYGYTF.

This rearrangement joins TRBV10-2 to TRBJ1-5; 9 bases align to TRBD1. CDR1 is WSHSY, CDR2 SAAADI, per germline. J was trimmed by 4 bases and V by 11 bases; bases with no gene match: 9. The CDR3 is 14 residues long. For the CDR3, the DNA is TGCGCCTGCCAGGGACAGGGAATTAATCAGCCCCAGCATTTT. Translating gives CACQGQGINQPQHF.

The CDR3 spells CASSPFSGGARRPDTQYF. The DNA of the CDR3 is TGTGCCAGCAGCCCATTTAGCGGGGGGGCACGGAGGCCAGATACGCAGTATTTT. The chain uses TRBV9 and TRBJ2-3, with TRBD2 matching 11 bases. Germline lookup yields CDR1 SGDLS and CDR2 YYNGEE. The V and J ends lost 4 bases and 4 bases, in that order; junction bases with no gene match: 14. This CDR3 contains 18 residues. Variable domain in full (rest from reference TRBV9 and TRBJ2-3): DSGVTQTPKHLITATGQRVTLRCSPRSGDLSVYWYQQSLDQGLQFLIQYYNGEERAKGNILERFSAQQFPDLHSELNLSSLELGDSALYFCASSPFSGGARRPDTQYFGPGTRLTVL.

This chain joins TRBV10-3 and TRBJ1-1, with 8 bases matching TRBD1. Germline V gives CDR1 ENHRY, CDR2 SYGVKD. The CDR3 is 16 residues long. With 11 bases clipped from V and 0 bases from J, the junction kept 14 bases outside the gene matches. For the CDR3, the DNA is TGTGCCTCAACGCCGGGACAGGACCAGATGAACACTGAAGCTTTCTTT. Translated, it gives CASTPGQDQMNTEAFF.

The rearrangement uses TRBV19 and TRBJ1-2; D unclear. V was clipped by 4 bases and J by 13 bases, with 16 bases between them. The germline V gene has CDR1 LNHDA and CDR2 SQIVND (reference sequence). This CDR3 region has 12 residues. CDR3: CASSTGLEAGTF. Here the CDR3 DNA reads TGTGCCAGTAGTACAGGACTGGAGGCCGGCACCTTC. Drawing the rest from reference TRBV19 and TRBJ1-2, the complete variable domain is DGGITQSPKYLFRKEGQNVTLSCEQNLNHDAMYWYRQDPGQGLRLIYYSQIVNDFQKGDIAEGYSVSREKKESFPLTVTSAQKNPTAFYLCASSTGLEAGTFGSGTRLTVV.

The gene calls are TRBV6-5 and TRBJ1-2, with no clear D. There are 13 residues in the CDR3. CDR1 and CDR2 from the germline V gene are MNHEY and SVGAGI. Trimming removed 9 bases at V and 8 bases at J, with 19 bases between. The DNA of the CDR3 is TGTGCCAGTACCGATGGACTTAGTAGGGGCTACACCTTC. Its translation is CASTDGLSRGYTF.

CDR3 loop: CASSQEGTREPETQYF. As DNA, the CDR3 is TGTGCCAGCAGCCAAGAAGGGACGCGGGAGCCGGAGACCCAGTACTTC. The chain uses TRBV3-1 (or the pseudogene TRBV3-2) and TRBJ2-5, with TRBD2 matching 7 bases. This CDR3 region has 16 residues. CDR1 and CDR2 (germline): LGHDT, YNNKEL (reference sequence). After removal of 0 bases from V and 5 bases from J, the junction contained 9 bases not matched to a gene.

The V call is TRBV2, the J call TRBJ1-1; TRBD1 is a possible D gene (5 bases). The CDR3 spans 13 residues. Per germline, CDR1 SNHLY and CDR2 FYNNEI. V lost 3 bases, J lost 5 bases, and 10 bases lay in between. The chain's CDR3 is CASSDDSGTEAFF. The CDR3, as DNA: TGTGCCAGCAGTGACGACAGTGGGACTGAAGCTTTCTTT.

The chain has TRBV19 and TRBJ1-1, with D possibly being TRBD1 (5 bases). The CDR3 sequence is 13 residues long. V was trimmed by 8 bases and J by 1 base, leaving 11 bases between them. The germline V gene encodes CDR1 LNHDA and CDR2 SQIVND (reference sequence). CDR3 bases: TGTGCCAGTGGGGGGACGGCGAACACTGAAGCTTTCTTT. Translated: CASGGTANTEAFF.